The 24 T cell receptor beta chains below all came from one sample that was sequenced in a study of cytomegalovirus exposure and HLA in healthy donors. Primers: 60 Vbeta forward and 13 Jbeta reverse. Generated by immunoSEQ multiplex PCR, the TCRdb table keeps only in-frame clones and is missing some. The profile covers roughly 200,000 clones, with around 75% appearing a single time and 1.5% to 2% taken by the ten largest. Material: PBMCs. These receptors were obtained from a woman aged 25-40 years in good health and CMV-seronegative.

This chain uses TRBV6-5 with TRBJ2-7; D might be TRBD2 (6 bases). This CDR3 contains 16 residues. From germline, CDR1 is MNHEY and CDR2 SVGAGI. Trimming took 0 bases from V and 3 from J, leaving 15 bases between them. The CDR3 here is CASSYSWGGGYYEQYF. The CDR3 DNA reads TGTGCCAGCAGTTACTCCTGGGGAGGTGGATACTACGAGCAGTACTTC.

This clone was observed a few times. The V gene is TRBV5-4, the J gene TRBJ1-6, with D possibly TRBD1 on 6 matching bases. The germline gives CDR1 SGHNT, CDR2 YYREEE (reference sequence). The CDR3 spans 18 residues. V shed 1 base and J shed 2 bases, with 16 bases lying between them. The CDR3 DNA reads as TGTGCCAGCAGCTTGTTCACAGGGCTGTCCCCCTATAATTCACCCCTCCACTTT. Protein sequence: CASSLFTGLSPYNSPLHF.

The chain joins TRBV29-1 to TRBJ1-1, with D perhaps matching TRBD1 (6 bases). The V end was cut by 6 bases, the J end by 6 bases, with 11 bases between. From germline, CDR1 is SQVTM and CDR2 ANQGSEA. The CDR3 extends over 11 amino acids. The CDR3 DNA sequence: TGCAGCGTAACAGGGTATGCTGAAGCTTTCTTT. It yields the protein CSVTGYAEAFF.

V and J are TRBV21-1 and TRBJ1-3; the DNA was not compared with TRBD1, the D call given in the table. TRBV21-1 is deemed a pseudogene. The CDR3 spans 16 residues. CDR3 sequence: CASSKEYRTPGNTIYF. The DNA for the CDR3 is TGTGCCAGCAGCAAAGAGTACAGGACCCCCGGAAACACCATATATTTT.

This clone was observed a handful of times. This chain links TRBV2 with TRBJ2-3, with D possibly being TRBD1 (6 bases). Trimming pared 4 bases from V and 2 bases from J, leaving 16 bases between. Germline values: CDR1 SNHLY, CDR2 FYNNEI. The CDR3 is 16 amino acids. The CDR3 DNA follows: TGTGCCAGCAGTGGGACAGCCTATACCATCACAGATACGCAGTATTTT. Protein product: CASSGTAYTITDTQYF.

The rearrangement uses TRBV7-2 and TRBJ1-5, with 10 bases lining up with TRBD1. The CDR3 loop spans 17 amino acids. After removal of 5 bases from V and 4 bases from J, the junction contained 11 bases not matched to a gene. Germline V lookup: CDR1 SGHTA, CDR2 FQGNSA. CDR3 bases: TGTGCCAGCAGCATCGGGGACAGGGGTTGGGGTAATCAGCCCCAGCATTTT. Its translation: CASSIGDRGWGNQPQHF.

There are a few counts of this clone. The rearrangement links TRBV5-1 to TRBJ2-5; weak D call: TRBD1 (5 bases). V shed 1 base and J shed 1 base, with 8 bases lying between them. Germline V gene sequence: CDR1 SGHRS, CDR2 YFSETQ. The CDR3 runs to 14 residues. CDR3 in DNA: TGCGCCAGCAGCTTGCGACAGTCCCAAGAGACCCAGTACTTC. It translates to CASSLRQSQETQYF.

The rearrangement uses TRBV11-2 and TRBJ1-2; D uncertain. Deletions cut 5 bases from V and 5 bases from J, with 18 bases between. This CDR3 is 15 amino acids long. CDR1 and CDR2 from the germline V gene are SGHAT and FQNNGV. CDR3 DNA sequence: TGTGCCAGCAGCCAAGTACGGGGTGGCGTTTATGGCTACACCTTC. It codes for CASSQVRGGVYGYTF.

The rearrangement joins TRBV19 to TRBJ2-1; 8 bases agree with TRBD2. With V trimmed by 1 base and J by 7 bases, 3 bases remained unmatched. Germline CDR1 and CDR2: LNHDA and SQIVND (reference sequence). The CDR3 totals 14 residues. The CDR3 DNA reads TGTGCCAGTAGTATAGCGGGGGGGCCGAATGAGCAGTTCTTC. Amino acid sequence: CASSIAGGPNEQFF.

The rearrangement joins TRBV11-2 to TRBJ2-5; 9 bases line up with TRBD2. Losses at the gene ends were 4 bases for V and 7 bases for J; bases not matched to a gene: 10. CDR1 is SGHAT, CDR2 FQNNGV, per germline. The CDR3 spans 15 residues. The CDR3 spells CASSSLAGVIGTQYF. DNA of the CDR3: TGTGCCAGCAGCTCCTTAGCGGGAGTAATCGGGACCCAGTACTTC.

The J gene is TRBJ2-1, the V gene TRBV5-1; 11 nucleotides match TRBD1. Unmatched junction bases numbered 9, after V lost 4 bases and J lost 6 bases. The CDR3 has 16 residues. The germline V gene encodes CDR1 SGHRS and CDR2 YFSETQ. CDR3 loop: CASSLGQGAYRNEQFF. The CDR3 DNA follows: TGCGCCAGCAGCCTCGGACAGGGGGCCTACCGCAATGAGCAGTTCTTC.

The CDR3 loop is CASSLAGQAGELFF. CDR3 sequence (DNA): TGCGCCAGCAGCTTGGCAGGGCAGGCCGGGGAGCTGTTTTTT. The chain links TRBV5-1 to TRBJ2-2; the D gene is possibly TRBD1 (5 bases). CDR1 is SGHRS, CDR2 YFSETQ, per germline. V lost 0 bases to trimming and J lost 6 bases, with 9 bases between them. CDR3 length: 14 residues.

This clone was detected a few times. J is TRBJ1-2 and V is TRBV25-1; a possible D gene is TRBD1 (5 bases). V was pared by 3 bases and J by 6 bases, with 14 bases between. The CDR3 length is 14 residues. Germline V gives CDR1 MGHDK, CDR2 SYGVNS. The CDR3 loop reads CASSDLGGGDGYTF. The CDR3 DNA reads TGTGCCAGCAGTGATCTCGGAGGAGGGGATGGCTACACCTTC.

The chain uses TRBV4-1 and TRBJ2-6; D gene uncertain. The CDR3 has 14 residues. Germline CDR1 and CDR2: MGHRA and YSYEKL. V shed 4 bases and J shed 2 bases, with 6 bases lying between them. CDR3 bases: TGCGCCAGCAGCCTTAGTGCTGGGGCCAACGTCCTGACTTTC. It encodes CASSLSAGANVLTF.

This chain joins TRBV6-1 and TRBJ1-3; D is possibly TRBD1 (5 bases). CDR3 size: 15 residues. In germline, CDR1 is MNHNS, CDR2 SASEGT. V lost 7 bases and J 0 bases, leaving 13 bases between the germline ends. This chain's CDR3 is CASIAPGYSGNTIYF. The CDR3 bases are TGTGCCAGCATCGCCCCAGGGTACTCTGGAAACACCATATATTTT.

V gene TRBV5-5 combines with J gene TRBJ1-6, with D perhaps TRBD1 (6 bases). CDR1 is SGHKS, CDR2 YYEKEE, per germline (reference sequence). This CDR3 is built from 18 residues. The V and J ends lost 3 bases and 3 bases respectively, with 19 bases between them. This CDR3 reads CASSSSQGGDGYNSPLHF. The DNA of the CDR3 is TGTGCCAGCAGCTCCTCACAGGGAGGGGACGGCTATAATTCACCCCTCCACTTT. Full variable domain (remainder filled in from reference TRBV5-5 and TRBJ1-6): DAGVTQSPTHLIKTRGQQVTLRCSPISGHKSVSWYQQVLGQGPQFIFQYYEKEERGRGNFPDRFSARQFPNYSSELNVNALLLGDSALYLCASSSSQGGDGYNSPLHFGNGTRLTVT.

The chain has TRBV27 and TRBJ2-7, with 11 bases matching TRBD2. Germline CDR1 and CDR2: MNHEY and SMNVEV (reference sequence). J lost 0 bases, V lost 6 bases, and 4 bases had no gene match. CDR3 length: 15 amino acids. CDR3 residues: CASRGLAVSSYEQYF. The CDR3 coding sequence is TGTGCCAGCAGGGGACTAGCGGTAAGCTCCTACGAGCAGTACTTC.

This clone was observed a handful of times. The genes are TRBV2 and TRBJ2-7; 11 positions match TRBD2. J was trimmed by 4 bases and V by 4 bases; bases with no gene match: 6. In germline, CDR1 is SNHLY, CDR2 FYNNEI. The CDR3 covers 15 residues. The CDR3 loop is CASSGRLAGKYEQYF. DNA for the CDR3: TGTGCCAGCAGTGGGCGACTAGCGGGAAAGTACGAGCAGTACTTC.

As concerns this clone: Mismatch with germline at one junction end may stem from a read error. The V and J genes are TRBV11-2 and TRBJ1-2; D gene ambiguous. The CDR3 covers 18 residues. The germline CDR1 and CDR2 sequences are SGHAT and FQNNGV. CDR3 nucleotide sequence: TGTGCCAGCAGCCTAGACTTAGGAGGGCCCCGGGCCTCTTATGGCTACACCTTC. Translating it yields CASSLDLGGPRASYGYTF.

V is TRBV25-1 and J is TRBJ1-1; D possibly corresponds to TRBD1 (6 bases). Germline V CDR1 and CDR2: MGHDK, SYGVNS. The germline V and J ends were trimmed by 3 bases and 0 bases, with 8 bases remaining between them. This CDR3 region has 14 residues. The CDR3 region has the DNA TGTGCCAGCAGTGAGGGGGACATGAACACTGAAGCTTTCTTT. This codes for CASSEGDMNTEAFF.

V gene TRBV2 combines with J gene TRBJ2-3, with 13 bases fitting TRBD2. The CDR3 has 17 residues. Germline V lookup: CDR1 SNHLY, CDR2 FYNNEI. The J segment lost 6 bases and the V segment lost 4 bases, leaving 10 bases of the junction unmatched. The CDR3 protein is CASSALTSGRALDTQYF. The CDR3 coding sequence is TGTGCCAGCAGTGCCTTAACTAGCGGGAGGGCCCTTGATACGCAGTATTTT.

V is TRBV6-1 and J is TRBJ1-2; the match to TRBD1 covers 7 bases. There are 14 residues in the CDR3. V lost 1 base and J lost 6; bases outside the gene matches: 5. Per germline, CDR1 MNHNS and CDR2 SASEGT. In nucleotides, the CDR3 is TGTGCCAGCAGTGAAGTTGGTACAGGGGATGGCTACACCTTC. It yields the protein CASSEVGTGDGYTF.

This clone was observed a handful of times. The J gene is TRBJ2-5, the V gene TRBV11-2, with 8 bases that match TRBD1. CDR3 length: 15 residues. The V gene's germline CDR1 is SGHAT and CDR2 FQNNGV. The V gene end was trimmed by 5 bases and the J gene end by 7 bases; junction bases not matched to a gene: 12. CDR3 region: CASSLQGATTGTQYF. The CDR3 DNA sequence: TGTGCCAGCAGCCTCCAGGGGGCCACAACAGGGACCCAGTACTTC.

The chain carries TRBV15 and TRBJ2-7; 8 nucleotides line up with TRBD1. CDR3 length equals 14 residues. CDR1 is LNHNV, CDR2 YYDKDF, per germline (reference sequence). V gave up 0 bases and J gave up 4 bases; unmatched junction bases: 2. CDR3 coding DNA: TGTGCCACCAGCAGAGAAGGACAGGGATACGAGCAGTACTTC. Translation: CATSREGQGYEQYF.